A single T cell receptor (beta chain) is shown here with its context. In this sample, this clone turned up a few times. Its cognate antigen has yet to be identified. It has no much larger one-base neighbor in the sample; base qualities were not kept. Collaborating institutions collected whole blood in K2EDTA tubes following their own protocols. For TCRbeta analysis, collaborators shipped samples in one of three forms: frozen whole blood, isolated PBMCs, or DNA extracted from either of those sample types. CDR1 SGHNT and CDR2 YENEEA are derived from the germline V gene. After removal of 5 bases from V and 4 bases from J, the junction retains 10 bases not matched to a gene. The CDR3 covers 15 residues, taking in both the cysteine and the phenylalanine. This entry keeps only the CDR3 DNA: 45 bases, framed from base 1. TCRbeta CDR3 regions were amplified from genomic DNA by means of the immunoSEQ Assay, a bias-controlled multiplex PCR. On the authors' methods: Within the assay, amplification of reference gene primers was used to estimate how many nucleated cells each sample contained. To quantify the absolute abundance of each unique TCRbeta CDR3 rearrangement, sequence reads were collapsed and filtered. For each sample, productive Simpson clonality was calculated by taking the square root of Simpson's diversity index across productive rearrangements. TCRdb stores this immuneACCESS table with in-frame sequences only. Part of the clones is absent; in the studies checked, under half of the shortfall reflects unresolved V genes, and no reason is known for the rest. From that table come the V and J calls and clone size; the DNA was used to work out D and trimming. For this sample the table gives 75,000 to 95,000 clones, of which around 72% were detected only once. Jointly, the top ten make up 20% to 25% of the sample.

The source of the sample is a study of blood T cell repertoires in COVID-19 (TCRdb year 2020). Some background on the complete study: Collaborator samples came from the United States, Italy and Spain and covered acute and convalescent phases of COVID-19. Sample metadata almost always included a de-identified subject ID, COVID-19 status, age in years and sex. Where available, HLA class I and class II types were taken from metadata supplied by the sample provider and were not determined by assay-based typing. Subjects who had been exposed to COVID-19, were actively infected with it, or had recovered from it provided the deeply sampled blood TCRbeta repertoires that made up the dataset. The prospective study material was composed of cDNA or gDNA derived from T cells, B-cell-depleted T cells, or PBMCs. The samples were drawn from the first 160 participants of the ongoing ImmuneRACE study and from 950 to 1,500 subjects provided by 6 global collaborators. The repertoires were released in a freely available public database intended as a resource for research on the immune response to SARS-CoV-2. Study-wide conclusions, independent of this receptor: Clinical and demographic metadata were provided uncurated, with the amount varying by source and participant.

The source of this sequence is a woman in her sixties in a cohort sampled during active or convalescent COVID-19. Sequencing was carried out using peripheral blood. This chain joins TRBV11-3 to TRBJ2-7; 8 bases in the junction line up with TRBD2. The nucleotide sequence reads TGTGCCAGCAGCCCAAGAGCGGGGGCGATTTACGAGCAGTACTTC. It specifies CASSPRAGAIYEQYF.